These 24 T cell receptor beta chains were all obtained from the same sample, sequenced in a study of shared T cell receptors in the human thymus. The method was immunoSEQ multiplex PCR; TCRdb's version includes in-frame clones alone and lacks a portion of them. The table records 500,000 to 550,000 clones, about four fifths of them present only once. This same sample was also part of a study on human thymus T cells.

The sequenced sample consisted of thymocytes. The receptors were gathered from a boy under three years old with a congenital heart defect.

The chain uses TRBV18 and TRBJ1-5, with D possibly being TRBD1 (6 bases). The CDR3 contains 13 residues. Germline loops: CDR1 KGHSH, CDR2 LQKENI. V was clipped by 3 bases and J by 12 bases, with 15 bases between them. The CDR3 sequence is CASSPSQGIFQHF. CDR3 DNA: TGTGCCAGCTCACCGTCGCAGGGGATTTTCCAGCATTTT.

This clone was picked up one time. The V and J genes are TRBV7-9 and TRBJ1-1; D not certain. The CDR3 length is 14 residues. V lost 2 bases, J lost 0 bases, and 7 bases lay in between. Germline CDR1 is SEHNR and CDR2 is FQNEAQ (reference sequence). The CDR3 region is CASSLSRVNTEAFF. The CDR3 DNA sequence: TGTGCCAGCAGCTTATCGCGAGTGAACACTGAAGCTTTCTTT.

This clone was found a few times. V gene TRBV28 combines with J gene TRBJ1-3, with D hard to call. Germline V CDR1 and CDR2: MDHEN, SYDVKM. This CDR3 is 13 amino acids long. Trimming pared 4 bases from V and 4 bases from J, leaving 8 bases between. As DNA, the CDR3 is TGTGCCAGCAGTTGGGCAGCCGGAAACACCATATATTTT. Protein: CASSWAAGNTIYF.

The chain uses TRBV11-1 and TRBJ2-1; the match to TRBD2 covers 11 bases. The CDR3 runs to 15 residues. Germline V gene sequence: CDR1 SGHAT, CDR2 FQDESV (reference sequence). J lost 5 bases, V lost 5 bases, and 5 bases had no gene match. The CDR3 DNA is TGTGCCAGCAGCATCCCGGGACTAGCGGACAATGAGCAGTTCTTC. Translation: CASSIPGLADNEQFF.

This chain uses TRBV10-1 with TRBJ2-7; 9 nucleotides line up with TRBD1. Germline values: CDR1 WNHNN, CDR2 SYGVQD (reference sequence). The CDR3 runs 16 residues. Losses at the gene ends were 3 bases for V and 2 bases for J; bases not matched to a gene: 8. This CDR3 reads CASSENRGRVAYEQYF. The CDR3 coding sequence is TGCGCCAGCAGTGAAAACAGGGGGCGTGTGGCCTACGAGCAGTACTTC.

This clone was counted only a few times. This chain joins TRBV4-3 and TRBJ2-7; D is perhaps TRBD2 (7 bases). The CDR3 has 17 residues. V lost 0 bases and J 3 bases, leaving 18 bases between the germline ends. Germline assignment: CDR1 LGHNA and CDR2 YSLEER. In DNA, the CDR3 is TGCGCCAGCAGCCAAGATCGAGTCCGGGGGGCGGGCTACGAGCAGTACTTC. It translates to CASSQDRVRGAGYEQYF.

This rearrangement joins TRBV27 to TRBJ2-1, with 8 nucleotides matching TRBD2. The CDR3 loop spans 17 amino acids. Germline V gene sequence: CDR1 MNHEY, CDR2 SMNVEV (reference sequence). Losses at the gene ends were 1 base for V and 4 bases for J; bases not matched to a gene: 9. CDR3 protein: CASSLFRREGGYNEQFF. CDR3 DNA: TGTGCCAGCAGTTTATTCCGACGGGAGGGGGGGTACAATGAGCAGTTCTTC.

The chain couples TRBV2 to TRBJ2-7; 11 nucleotides line up with TRBD2. V was clipped by 7 bases and J by 0 bases; unmatched bases: 20. The CDR3 covers 20 residues. The germline V gene has CDR1 SNHLY and CDR2 FYNNEI. The CDR3 reads CASTERGGNSGRGSSYEQYF. The CDR3 coding sequence is TGTGCCAGCACCGAACGGGGTGGGAATAGCGGGAGGGGTAGCTCCTACGAGCAGTACTTC. Full variable domain (missing parts from reference TRBV2 and TRBJ2-7): EPEVTQTPSHQVTQMGQEVILRCVPISNHLYFYWYRQILGQKVEFLVSFYNNEISEKSEIFDDQFSVERPDGSNFTLKIRSTKLEDSAMYFCASTERGGNSGRGSSYEQYFGPGTRLTVT.

This chain links TRBV29-1 with TRBJ2-2, with D maybe TRBD2 (6 bases). Germline assignment: CDR1 SQVTM and CDR2 ANQGSEA. V lost 2 bases, J lost 1 base, and 11 bases lay in between. This CDR3 region has 15 residues. In nucleotides, the CDR3 is TGCAGCGTTGAATCGGGAGTGGGGAACACCGGGGAGCTGTTTTTT. It yields the protein CSVESGVGNTGELFF.

V usage is TRBV10-3 and J usage is TRBJ2-3; 10 positions agree with TRBD1. V was clipped by 5 bases and J by 2 bases; unmatched bases: 7. CDR3 length: 16 residues. The germline V gene encodes CDR1 ENHRY and CDR2 SYGVKD. The DNA for the CDR3 is TGTGCCATCAGTCAAACCGGGACAGGGGTCACAGATACGCAGTATTTT. Encoded protein: CAISQTGTGVTDTQYF.

The V and J genes are TRBV21-1 and TRBJ2-1; the listed D gene, TRBD2, was not tested against the DNA. TRBV21-1 has pseudogene status. This CDR3 comprises 13 residues. Written as DNA, the CDR3 is TGTGCCAGCAAGGGAGGAGCTCACAATGAGCAGTTCTTC. Translation: CASKGGAHNEQFF.

V gene TRBV4-1 combines with J gene TRBJ2-1; TRBD2 matches 9 bases. Germline-derived CDR1 and CDR2 are MGHRA and YSYEKL. V trimming: 0 bases; J trimming: 12 bases; junction bases outside the gene matches: 12. This CDR3 comprises 16 residues. CDR3 protein: CASSQEVLAGSTLQFF. CDR3 coding DNA: TGCGCCAGCAGCCAAGAGGTCCTAGCGGGGTCGACATTGCAGTTCTTC.

This rearrangement joins TRBV9 to TRBJ2-1; tentatively, D is TRBD2 (5 bases). V dropped 0 bases and J dropped 1 base, with 11 bases sitting between them. The germline CDR1 and CDR2 sequences are SGDLS and YYNGEE. The CDR3 is 16 residues long. Here the CDR3 reads CASSVGLAESYNEQFF. For the CDR3, the DNA is TGTGCCAGCAGCGTAGGGCTAGCTGAATCCTACAATGAGCAGTTCTTC.

The rearrangement links TRBV4-3 to TRBJ2-1; the match to TRBD2 covers 8 bases. V lost 3 bases to trimming and J lost 3 bases; unmatched junction nucleotides: 13. In germline, CDR1 is LGHNA, CDR2 YSLEER. The CDR3 loop spans 18 amino acids. The DNA of the CDR3 is TGCGCCAGCAGCCAGCCGGGGGAGGCGCGGGAGGACTACAATGAGCAGTTCTTC. Its translation: CASSQPGEAREDYNEQFF.

The sample holds a few counts of this clone. V gene TRBV14 combines with J gene TRBJ1-1, with D perhaps TRBD1 (5 bases). CDR1 is SGHDN and CDR2 is FVKESK in the germline V gene. The CDR3 is 13 amino acids. Trimming took off 4 bases at V and 7 bases at J, with 13 bases between the two ends. This CDR3 reads CASSRGRGNEAFF. CDR3 bases: TGTGCCAGCAGCCGGGGGAGGGGTAATGAAGCTTTCTTT. Full variable domain (missing parts from reference TRBV14 and TRBJ1-1): EAGVTQFPSHSVIEKGQTVTLRCDPISGHDNLYWYRRVMGKEIKFLLHFVKESKQDESGMPNNRFLAERTGGTYSTLKVQPAELEDSGVYFCASSRGRGNEAFFGQGTRLTVV.

V is TRBV29-1 and J is TRBJ2-1, with D perhaps TRBD2 (5 bases). Trimming took off 4 bases at V and 4 bases at J, with 17 bases between the two ends. Germline V lookup: CDR1 SQVTM, CDR2 ANQGSEA. This CDR3 region has 15 residues. The CDR3 DNA follows: TGCAGCGTTGCCCCCTCCGGGATTCCGTACAATGAGCAGTTCTTC. It encodes CSVAPSGIPYNEQFF.

This sequence joins TRBV6-6 and TRBJ2-7; D call uncertain. Between the trimmed V and J ends, which lost 5 bases and 3 bases, there was a span of 17 bases. The germline gives CDR1 MNHNY, CDR2 SVGAGI (reference sequence). The CDR3 has 15 residues. The CDR3: CASSHQRPPHYEQYF. CDR3 bases: TGTGCCAGCAGTCACCAGCGTCCGCCACACTACGAGCAGTACTTC.

The rearrangement uses TRBV6-1 and TRBJ2-1, with 7 bases matching TRBD1. Germline assignment: CDR1 MNHNS and CDR2 SASEGT. CDR3 size: 15 residues. V lost 3 bases to trimming and J lost 6 bases; unmatched junction nucleotides: 8. CDR3 DNA: TGTGCCAGCAGTGACGGACAGGACGCGGGCAATGAGCAGTTCTTC. This sequence encodes CASSDGQDAGNEQFF.

This chain joins TRBV4-1 and TRBJ2-1; weak D call: TRBD2 (6 bases). The germline V and J ends were trimmed by 1 base and 9 bases, with 16 bases remaining between them. The germline V gene has CDR1 MGHRA and CDR2 YSYEKL. CDR3 length equals 15 residues. Here the CDR3 reads CASSQAAGGTGEQFF. CDR3 nucleotide sequence: TGCGCCAGCAGCCAAGCGGCGGGCGGGACGGGTGAGCAGTTCTTC.

The chain joins TRBV19 to TRBJ2-3, with D maybe TRBD1 (6 bases). Germline V gene lookup returns CDR1 LNHDA and CDR2 SQIVND (reference sequence). The V and J ends lost 4 bases and 4 bases respectively, with 12 bases between them. The CDR3 covers 14 residues. CDR3 protein: CASSSTGQSDTQYF. The CDR3 DNA is TGTGCCAGTAGTAGCACCGGACAGTCAGATACGCAGTATTTT.

V usage is TRBV15 and J usage is TRBJ2-7, with 8 nucleotides matching TRBD2. The CDR3 length is 18 residues. Germline loops: CDR1 LNHNV, CDR2 YYDKDF (reference sequence). V lost 0 bases, J lost 2 bases, and 12 bases stayed unmatched. The chain's CDR3 is CATSRDYWVVAGTYEQYF. The CDR3 region has the DNA TGTGCCACCAGCAGAGATTACTGGGTCGTAGCGGGAACCTACGAGCAGTACTTC.

V gene TRBV30 combines with J gene TRBJ2-5, with TRBD2 matching 9 bases. The ends lost 4 bases at V and 5 bases at J; junction bases unmatched: 20. This CDR3 spans 18 amino acids. Germline-derived CDR1 and CDR2 are GTSNPN and SVGIG (reference sequence). Written as DNA, the CDR3 is TGTGCCTGGATGGGGCGTTGGTCTAGCGGGGTGGTGGGGGAGACCCAGTACTTC. Residues: CAWMGRWSSGVVGETQYF.

This clone showed up just a few times. The chain has TRBV21-1 and TRBJ2-3; the tabulated D call, TRBD1, remains unverified against the DNA. TRBV21-1 counts as a pseudogene. This CDR3 contains 19 residues. CDR3 in DNA: TGTGCCAGCAGCAAATTTAGGGGACAGGGGCCTCCTAGCACAGATACGCAGTATTTT. Its protein is CASSKFRGQGPPSTDTQYF.

The rearrangement uses TRBV7-2 and TRBJ1-1, with D possibly being TRBD1 (5 bases). The CDR3 consists of 14 residues. Trimming removed 5 bases from V and 5 bases from J, with 15 bases in between. The germline gives CDR1 SGHTA, CDR2 FQGNSA. Here the CDR3 DNA reads TGTGCCAGCAGCCCCCCAGGAGGGGTGACTGAAGCTTTCTTT. This translates into CASSPPGGVTEAFF.